This T cell receptor (beta chain) was identified in a study of PD-1 blockade in classical Hodgkin lymphoma. Using immunoSEQ multiplex PCR, the repertoire was profiled, and TCRdb retains in-frame clones only, with some absent. Counted here are about 85,000 clones, less than 95% occurring once; the ten biggest clones make up around 2.9%. Points from the study as a whole: Healthy donors were reported to have higher baseline TCR diversity than newly diagnosed patients.

Turning to this clone: No antigen is known for it.

Time point here: cycle 4 day 1 (C4D1), after 5 to 7 weeks of nivolumab. Brentuximab vedotin exposure varied, and every patient relapsed after autologous stem cell transplantation. Each best response was a complete response, a partial response or progressive disease. This CDR3 comprises 16 residues. Germline CDR1 reads MDHEN; CDR2 reads SYDVKM. Deletions cut 6 bases from V and 8 bases from J, with 22 bases between. Sequencing used peripheral blood mononuclear cells (PBMCs), obtained before the fourth cycle of nivolumab. This clonotype originated in a human donor with classical Hodgkin lymphoma. This chain links TRBV28 with TRBJ1-4; no firm D call. This CDR3 is CASRQRGKPPNEKLFF. Here the CDR3 DNA reads TGTGCCAGCAGGCAGAGAGGGAAGCCCCCGAACGAAAAACTGTTTTTT.